The present T cell receptor beta chain was sequenced within a study of OX40 agonist ivuxolimab in advanced cancers. About the research overall: The drug used for patients, ivuxolimab, was an agonistic anti-OX40 (CD134) antibody. Patients got intravenous ivuxolimab at 0.01 to 10 mg/kg every 2 weeks. Antecedent anti-PD-1, anti-PD-L1 or anti-CTLA-4 therapy was permissible, with roughly 36% having received some. Study outcomes and limitations: Normalized T-cell clonal expansion was also low in some nonresponders.

Some clones are missing from TCRdb's copy, which holds only in-frame ones; the method was immunoSEQ multiplex PCR. Here the sample spans 70,000 to 95,000 clones, around nine tenths being singletons. V lost 0 bases, J lost 5 bases, and 16 bases lay in between. The CDR3 spans 16 residues. The germline gives CDR1 SGHDN, CDR2 FVKESK. Worth noting for this clone: Its specificity is not known.

This TCR was sampled from an adult with an advanced solid tumor such as melanoma, head and neck, liver or kidney cancer. The rearrangement links TRBV14 to TRBJ2-5, with D possibly TRBD1 on 6 matching bases. The sequencing used CD4+ or CD8+ T cells sorted from blood, collected in a trial of the OX40 agonist ivuxolimab. The CDR3 spells CASSQDRDIRLETQYF. The CDR3 bases are TGTGCCAGCAGCCAAGATCGGGACATTCGTTTGGAGACCCAGTACTTC.